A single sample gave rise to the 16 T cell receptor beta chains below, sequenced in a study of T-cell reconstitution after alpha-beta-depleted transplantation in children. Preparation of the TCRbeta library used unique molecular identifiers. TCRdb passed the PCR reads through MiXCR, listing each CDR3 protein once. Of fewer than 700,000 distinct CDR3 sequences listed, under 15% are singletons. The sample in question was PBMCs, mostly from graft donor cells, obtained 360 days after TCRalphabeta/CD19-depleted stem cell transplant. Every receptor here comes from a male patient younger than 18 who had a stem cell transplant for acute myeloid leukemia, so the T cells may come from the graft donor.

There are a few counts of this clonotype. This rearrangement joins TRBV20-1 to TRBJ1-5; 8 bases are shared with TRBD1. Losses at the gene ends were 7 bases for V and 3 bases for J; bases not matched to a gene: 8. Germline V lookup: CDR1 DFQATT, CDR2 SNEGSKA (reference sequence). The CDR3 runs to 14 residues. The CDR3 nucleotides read TGCAGTGTTATGACAGGGGACCACAATCAGCCCCAGCATTTT. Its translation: CSVMTGDHNQPQHF.

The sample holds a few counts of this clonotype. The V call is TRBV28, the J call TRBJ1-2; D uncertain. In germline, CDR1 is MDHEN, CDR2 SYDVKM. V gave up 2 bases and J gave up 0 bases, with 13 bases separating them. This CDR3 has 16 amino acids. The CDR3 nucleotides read TGTGCCAGCAGTTTAACGGCCAGCTATTCTAACTATGGCTACACCTTC. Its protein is CASSLTASYSNYGYTF.

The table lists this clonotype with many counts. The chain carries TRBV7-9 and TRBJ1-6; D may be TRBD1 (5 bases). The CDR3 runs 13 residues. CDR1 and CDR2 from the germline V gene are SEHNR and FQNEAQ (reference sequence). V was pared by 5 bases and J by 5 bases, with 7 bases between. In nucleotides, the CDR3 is TGTGCCAGCAGCGGGGGGGATAATTCACCCCTCCACTTT. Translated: CASSGGDNSPLHF.

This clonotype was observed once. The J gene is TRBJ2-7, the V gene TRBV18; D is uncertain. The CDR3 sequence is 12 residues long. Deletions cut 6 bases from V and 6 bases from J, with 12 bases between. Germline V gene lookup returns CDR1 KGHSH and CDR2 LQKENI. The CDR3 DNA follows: TGTGCCAGCTCGCCCGAAGTCGGCGAGCAGTACTTC. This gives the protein CASSPEVGEQYF.

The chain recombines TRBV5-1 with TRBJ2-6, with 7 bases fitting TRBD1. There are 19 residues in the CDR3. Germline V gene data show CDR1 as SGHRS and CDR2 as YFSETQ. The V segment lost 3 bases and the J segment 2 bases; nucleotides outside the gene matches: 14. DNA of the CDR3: TGCGCCAGCAGCTCCTACCCGGGACAGTTTCATCCTGGGGCCAACGTCCTGACTTTC. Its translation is CASSSYPGQFHPGANVLTF.

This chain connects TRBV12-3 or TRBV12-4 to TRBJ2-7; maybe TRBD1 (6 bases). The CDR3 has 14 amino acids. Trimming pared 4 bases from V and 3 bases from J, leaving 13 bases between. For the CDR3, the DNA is TGTGCCAGCAGTTCCCGGACAGTCTACTACGAGCAGTACTTC. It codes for CASSSRTVYYEQYF.

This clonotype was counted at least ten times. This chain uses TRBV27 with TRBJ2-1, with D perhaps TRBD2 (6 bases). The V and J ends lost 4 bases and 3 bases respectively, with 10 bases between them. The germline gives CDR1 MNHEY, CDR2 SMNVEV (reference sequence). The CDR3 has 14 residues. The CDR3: CASSSGGNYNEQFF. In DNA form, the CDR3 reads TGTGCCAGCAGTTCTGGCGGGAACTACAATGAGCAGTTCTTC.

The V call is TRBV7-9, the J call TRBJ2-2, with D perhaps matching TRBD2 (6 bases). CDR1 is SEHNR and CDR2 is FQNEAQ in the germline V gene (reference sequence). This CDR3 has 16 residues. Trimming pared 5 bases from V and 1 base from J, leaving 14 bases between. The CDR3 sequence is CASSREGGMNTGELFF. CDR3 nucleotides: TGTGCCAGCAGCCGAGAGGGCGGGATGAACACCGGGGAGCTGTTTTTT.

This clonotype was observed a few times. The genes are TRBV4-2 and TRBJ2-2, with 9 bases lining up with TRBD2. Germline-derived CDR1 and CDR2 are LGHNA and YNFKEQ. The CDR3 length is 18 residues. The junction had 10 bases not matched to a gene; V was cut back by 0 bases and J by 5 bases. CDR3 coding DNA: TGTGCCAGCAGCCAAGATATAGAGGGACTAGCAGTTACCGGGGAGCTGTTTTTT. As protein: CASSQDIEGLAVTGELFF.

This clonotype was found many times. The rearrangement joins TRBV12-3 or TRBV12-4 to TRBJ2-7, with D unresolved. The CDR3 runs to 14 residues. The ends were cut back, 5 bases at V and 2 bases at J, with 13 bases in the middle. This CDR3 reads CASSPDRIPYEQYF. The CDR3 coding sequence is TGTGCCAGCAGTCCTGATCGCATCCCCTACGAGCAGTACTTC.

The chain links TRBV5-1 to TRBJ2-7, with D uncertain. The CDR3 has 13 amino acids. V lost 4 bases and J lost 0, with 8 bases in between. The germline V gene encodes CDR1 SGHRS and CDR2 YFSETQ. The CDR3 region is CASSQTYSYEQYF. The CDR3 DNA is TGCGCCAGCAGCCAAACCTACTCCTACGAGCAGTACTTC.

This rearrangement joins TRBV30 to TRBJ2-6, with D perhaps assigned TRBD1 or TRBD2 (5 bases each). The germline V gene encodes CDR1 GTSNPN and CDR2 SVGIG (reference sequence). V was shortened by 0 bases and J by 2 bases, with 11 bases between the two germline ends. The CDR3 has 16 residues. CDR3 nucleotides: TGTGCCTGGAGTGTTAGGGGAGTGACTGGGGCCAACGTCCTGACTTTC. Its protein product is CAWSVRGVTGANVLTF.

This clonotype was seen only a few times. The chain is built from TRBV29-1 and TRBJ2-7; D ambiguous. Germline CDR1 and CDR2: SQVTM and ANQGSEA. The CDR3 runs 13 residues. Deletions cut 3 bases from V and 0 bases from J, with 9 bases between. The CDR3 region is CSVEEKDSYEQYF. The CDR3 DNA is TGCAGCGTTGAGGAAAAGGACTCCTACGAGCAGTACTTC.

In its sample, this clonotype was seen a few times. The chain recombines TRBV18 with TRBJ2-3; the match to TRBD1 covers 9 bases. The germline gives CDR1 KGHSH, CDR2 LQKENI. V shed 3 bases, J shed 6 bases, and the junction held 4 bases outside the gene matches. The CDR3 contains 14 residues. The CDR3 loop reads CASSPRQGVDTQYF. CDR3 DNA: TGTGCCAGCTCACCGAGACAGGGGGTGGATACGCAGTATTTT.

This CDR3 is CSARDQSNEQFF. In DNA form, the CDR3 reads TGCAGTGCTAGAGACCAGTCCAATGAGCAGTTCTTC. This sequence joins TRBV20-1 and TRBJ2-1; D is uncertain. There are 12 residues in the CDR3. Germline values: CDR1 DFQATT, CDR2 SNEGSKA (reference sequence). Trimming shortened V by 0 bases and J by 6 bases, and 6 bases separated the two germline ends.

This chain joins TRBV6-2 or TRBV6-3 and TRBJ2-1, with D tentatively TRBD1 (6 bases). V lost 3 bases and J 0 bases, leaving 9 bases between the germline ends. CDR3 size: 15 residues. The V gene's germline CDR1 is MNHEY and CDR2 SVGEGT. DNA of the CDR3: TGTGCCAGCAGTTATACCAGGGGCTCCTACAATGAGCAGTTCTTC. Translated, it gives CASSYTRGSYNEQFF.